The 6 T cell receptor beta chains reported below all come from one sample, sequenced in a study of control samples from healthy donors and cancer patients. Some clones are missing from TCRdb's copy, which holds only in-frame ones; the method was immunoSEQ multiplex PCR. Of approximately 84,000 clones listed, around 80% are singletons. Sequences were obtained from blood. These receptors originate from a woman aged 60-75 years in good health.

This rearrangement joins TRBV24-1 to TRBJ1-5; TRBD1 matches 9 bases. V lost 3 bases, J lost 4 bases, and 6 bases stayed unmatched. This CDR3 spans 16 amino acids. Germline V gene sequence: CDR1 KGHDR, CDR2 SFDVKD. CDR3 sequence: CATSDGRTGDNQPQHF. The CDR3 bases are TGTGCCACCAGTGATGGCCGGACAGGGGATAATCAGCCCCAGCATTTT.

This clone was seen a few times. The chain links TRBV19 to TRBJ1-5, with no clear D. The V end was cut by 5 bases, the J end by 0 bases, with 14 bases between. The germline CDR1 and CDR2 sequences are LNHDA and SQIVND (reference sequence). This CDR3 is built from 16 residues. The CDR3, as DNA: TGTGCCAGTAGTGATTCGACCCTATATAGCAATCAGCCCCAGCATTTT. Translating it yields CASSDSTLYSNQPQHF.

The V call is TRBV6-1, the J call TRBJ1-5; 10 nucleotides match TRBD1. The V and J ends lost 3 bases and 2 bases, in that order; junction bases with no gene match: 1. In germline, CDR1 is MNHNS, CDR2 SASEGT. This CDR3 comprises 15 residues. CDR3 protein: CASSDGQGGNQPQHF. The CDR3 DNA sequence: TGTGCCAGCAGTGATGGACAGGGGGGCAATCAGCCCCAGCATTTT.

In this sample, this clone turned up once. The chain employs TRBV10-3 and TRBJ1-6; D is perhaps TRBD1 (5 bases). From germline, CDR1 is ENHRY and CDR2 SYGVKD. The CDR3 has 15 amino acids. Trimming pared 0 bases from V and 7 bases from J, leaving 10 bases between. CDR3 residues: CAISESGVGNSPLHF. The DNA of the CDR3 is TGTGCCATCAGTGAGTCAGGGGTTGGCAATTCACCCCTCCACTTT.

The chain recombines TRBV2 with TRBJ2-1; TRBD2 aligns across 13 bases. With 5 bases clipped from V and 7 bases from J, the junction kept 8 bases outside the gene matches. Germline loops: CDR1 SNHLY, CDR2 FYNNEI. The CDR3 loop spans 16 amino acids. DNA for the CDR3: TGTGCCAGCAGTAAGGGGGGGGGACTAGCGGGAAATGAGCAGTTCTTC. As protein: CASSKGGGLAGNEQFF.

This clone has a single count. This rearrangement joins TRBV6-5 to TRBJ1-1; no definite D call. Germline V CDR1 and CDR2: MNHEY, SVGAGI. Trimming removed 6 bases from V and 0 bases from J, with 2 bases in between. CDR3 length: 11 residues. This chain's CDR3 is CASRLNTEAFF. The CDR3 nucleotides read TGTGCCAGCAGGCTGAACACTGAAGCTTTCTTT.